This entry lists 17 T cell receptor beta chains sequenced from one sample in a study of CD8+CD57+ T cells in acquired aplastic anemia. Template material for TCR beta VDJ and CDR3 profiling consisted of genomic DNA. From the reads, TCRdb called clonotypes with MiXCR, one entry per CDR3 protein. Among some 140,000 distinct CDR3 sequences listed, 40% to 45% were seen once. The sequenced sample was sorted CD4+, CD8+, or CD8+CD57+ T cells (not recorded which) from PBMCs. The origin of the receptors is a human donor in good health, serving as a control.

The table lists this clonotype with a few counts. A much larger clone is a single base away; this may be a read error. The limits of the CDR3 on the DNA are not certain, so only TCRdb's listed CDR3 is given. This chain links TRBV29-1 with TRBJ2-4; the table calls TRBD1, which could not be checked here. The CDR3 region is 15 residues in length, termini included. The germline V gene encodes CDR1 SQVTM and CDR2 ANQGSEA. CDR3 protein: CSVATGTGGKNIRYF.

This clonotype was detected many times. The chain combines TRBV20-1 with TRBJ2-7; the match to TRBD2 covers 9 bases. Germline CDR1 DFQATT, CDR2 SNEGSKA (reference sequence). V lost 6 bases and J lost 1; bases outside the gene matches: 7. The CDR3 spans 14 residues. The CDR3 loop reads CSATPSGASYEQYF. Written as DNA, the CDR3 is TGCAGTGCAACTCCTAGCGGGGCTTCCTACGAGCAGTACTTC.

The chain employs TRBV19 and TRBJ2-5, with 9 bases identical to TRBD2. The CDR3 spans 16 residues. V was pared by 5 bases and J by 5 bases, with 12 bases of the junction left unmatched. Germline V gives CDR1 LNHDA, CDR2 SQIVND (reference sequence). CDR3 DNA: TGTGCCAGTAGTTTCGCTAGCGGGGAGAGAGGTGAGACCCAGTACTTC. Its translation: CASSFASGERGETQYF.

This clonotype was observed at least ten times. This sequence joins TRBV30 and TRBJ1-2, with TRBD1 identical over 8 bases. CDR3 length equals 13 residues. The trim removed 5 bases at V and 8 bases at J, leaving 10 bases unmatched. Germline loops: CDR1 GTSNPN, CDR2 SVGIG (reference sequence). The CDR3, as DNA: TGTGCCTGGGTTACAGGGGGGAAGGGAGGCTACACCTTC. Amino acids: CAWVTGGKGGYTF.

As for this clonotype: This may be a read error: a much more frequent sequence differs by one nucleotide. The CDR3 coding sequence is TGTGCCAGCAGCCAAAAAGGACAGAGGAACACTGAAGCTTTCTTT. Encoded protein: CASSQKGQRNTEAFF. The V and J genes are TRBV3-1 and TRBJ1-1, with a possible D match to TRBD1 (6 bases). There are 15 residues in the CDR3. With 2 bases removed from V and 1 base from J, the gap between germline ends came to 11 bases. CDR1 and CDR2 (germline): LGHDT, YNNKEL (reference sequence).

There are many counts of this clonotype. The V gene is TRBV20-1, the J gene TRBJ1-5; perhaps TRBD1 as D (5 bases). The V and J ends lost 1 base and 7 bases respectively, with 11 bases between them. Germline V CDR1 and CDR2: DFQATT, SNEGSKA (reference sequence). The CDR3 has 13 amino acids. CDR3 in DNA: TGCAGTGCTAGAGCTACAGGCCGCCAGCCCCAGCATTTT. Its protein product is CSARATGRQPQHF.

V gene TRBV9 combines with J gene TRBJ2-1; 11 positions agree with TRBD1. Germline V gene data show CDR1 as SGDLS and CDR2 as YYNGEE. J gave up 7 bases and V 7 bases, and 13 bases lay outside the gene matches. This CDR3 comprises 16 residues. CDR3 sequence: CASSRRGQGVRNEQFF. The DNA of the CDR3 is TGTGCCAGCTCACGAAGGGGACAGGGGGTTAGGAATGAGCAGTTCTTC.

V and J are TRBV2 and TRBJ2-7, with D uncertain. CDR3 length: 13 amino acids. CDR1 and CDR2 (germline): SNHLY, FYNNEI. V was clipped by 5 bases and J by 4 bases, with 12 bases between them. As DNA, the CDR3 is TGTGCCAGCAGTATCGATTCTCGGTACGAGCAGTACTTC. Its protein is CASSIDSRYEQYF.

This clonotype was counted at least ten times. The CDR3, as DNA: TGCAGCGTTAGCCCTAGCGGGAGCACAGATACGCAGTATTTT. Translation: CSVSPSGSTDTQYF. The V and J genes are TRBV29-1 and TRBJ2-3, with TRBD2 matching over 8 bases. V shed 5 bases and J 0 bases; nucleotides not matched to a gene: 4. Looked up from germline, CDR1 is SQVTM and CDR2 is ANQGSEA. This CDR3 spans 14 amino acids.

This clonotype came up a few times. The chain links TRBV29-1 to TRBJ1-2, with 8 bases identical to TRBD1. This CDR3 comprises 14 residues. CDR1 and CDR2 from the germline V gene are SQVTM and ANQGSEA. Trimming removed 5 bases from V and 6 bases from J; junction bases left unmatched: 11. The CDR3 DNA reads TGCAGCGTTCTTCAGACAGGGGCCGATGATGGCTACACCTTC. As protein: CSVLQTGADDGYTF.

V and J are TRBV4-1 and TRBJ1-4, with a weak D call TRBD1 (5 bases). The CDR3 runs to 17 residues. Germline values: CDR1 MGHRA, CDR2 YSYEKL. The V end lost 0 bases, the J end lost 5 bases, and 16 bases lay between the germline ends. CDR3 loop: CASSQEGGGALNEKLFF. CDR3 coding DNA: TGCGCCAGCAGCCAAGAAGGTGGAGGGGCCTTAAATGAAAAACTGTTTTTT.

The CDR3 coding sequence is TGTGCCAGTAGTATCGGCAGGGAAGGCTCACCCCTCCACTTT. This sequence encodes CASSIGREGSPLHF. The rearrangement links TRBV19 to TRBJ1-6, with D possibly TRBD1 on 5 matching bases. Germline V gene data show CDR1 as LNHDA and CDR2 as SQIVND (reference sequence). The CDR3 is 14 residues long. V was pared by 3 bases and J by 10 bases, with 13 bases between.

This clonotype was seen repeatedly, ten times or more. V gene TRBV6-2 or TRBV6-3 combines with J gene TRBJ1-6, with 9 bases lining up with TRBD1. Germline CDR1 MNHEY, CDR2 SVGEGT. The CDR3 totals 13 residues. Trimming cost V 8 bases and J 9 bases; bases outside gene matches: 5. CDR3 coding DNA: TGTGCCAGCGCAGGACAGGGGAGTTCACCCCTCCACTTT. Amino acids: CASAGQGSSPLHF.

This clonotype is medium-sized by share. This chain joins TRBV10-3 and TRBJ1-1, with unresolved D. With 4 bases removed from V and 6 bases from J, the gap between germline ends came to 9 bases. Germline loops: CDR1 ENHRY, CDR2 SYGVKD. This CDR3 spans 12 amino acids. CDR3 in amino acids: CAISAVSAEAFF. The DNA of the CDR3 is TGTGCCATCAGTGCGGTTAGCGCTGAAGCTTTCTTT.

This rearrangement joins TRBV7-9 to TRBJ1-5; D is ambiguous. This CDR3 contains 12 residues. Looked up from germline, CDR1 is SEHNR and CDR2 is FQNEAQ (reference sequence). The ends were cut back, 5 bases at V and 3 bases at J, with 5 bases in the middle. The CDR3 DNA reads TGTGCCAGCAGCGAGGTCAATCAGCCCCAGCATTTT. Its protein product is CASSEVNQPQHF.

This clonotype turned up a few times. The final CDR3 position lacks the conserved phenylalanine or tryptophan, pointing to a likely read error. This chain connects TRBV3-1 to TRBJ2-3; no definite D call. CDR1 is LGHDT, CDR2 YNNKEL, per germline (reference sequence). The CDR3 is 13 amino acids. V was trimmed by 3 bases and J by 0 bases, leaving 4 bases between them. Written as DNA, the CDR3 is TGTGCCAGCAGCCATCCAAGCACAGATACGCAGTATCTT. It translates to CASSHPSTDTQYL.

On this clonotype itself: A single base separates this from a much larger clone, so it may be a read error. This CDR3 reads CAGSLSGVGELFF. The CDR3 nucleotides read TGTGCCGGCAGCCTCAGCGGAGTGGGGGAGCTGTTTTTT. This rearrangement joins TRBV12-3 or TRBV12-4 to TRBJ2-2; tentatively, D is TRBD2 (5 bases). This CDR3 is built from 13 residues.